The 3 T cell receptor beta chains below come from one sample, sequenced in a study of chemoradiotherapy in HPV16-positive cancers. TCRdb's copy holds only in-frame clones and misses some; the assay was immunoSEQ multiplex PCR. The sample has 30,000 or so clones, about nine tenths seen once. This sample comprised blood, obtained from a patient who underwent chemoradiotherapy. The receptors were gathered from a human donor with HPV-associated anogenital cancer.

This clone was seen a handful of times. The J gene is TRBJ2-1, the V gene TRBV29-1; 9 bases map to TRBD2. J gave up 1 base and V 4 bases, and 11 bases lay outside the gene matches. The CDR3 consists of 17 residues. CDR1 and CDR2 (germline): SQVTM, ANQGSEA. The CDR3 loop is CSVGGGSGSASYNEQFF. In DNA, the CDR3 is TGCAGCGTTGGTGGTGGTAGCGGGAGTGCATCCTACAATGAGCAGTTCTTC.

The rearrangement uses TRBV11-2 and TRBJ2-7, with unresolved D. The CDR3 spans 15 residues. V gave up 0 bases and J gave up 6 bases, with 15 bases separating them. Looked up from germline, CDR1 is SGHAT and CDR2 is FQNNGV. CDR3 sequence: CASSLEVRTWGEQYF. The CDR3 nucleotides read TGTGCCAGCAGCTTAGAAGTCCGAACCTGGGGCGAGCAGTACTTC.

The rearrangement links TRBV10-3 to TRBJ1-2; D not certain. Germline-derived CDR1 and CDR2 are ENHRY and SYGVKD. This CDR3 comprises 11 residues. Trimming cost V 3 bases and J 4 bases, with 3 bases left between them. The CDR3 loop reads CAISDGYGYTF. CDR3 nucleotides: TGTGCCATCAGTGACGGCTATGGCTACACCTTC.